This T cell receptor (beta chain) was recovered during a study of blood T cells in healthy people across ages. J was trimmed by 0 bases and V by 2 bases; bases with no gene match: 5. Per the germline V gene, CDR1 is LGHNA and CDR2 is YNFKEQ. The CDR3 covers 19 residues. A second about 6 to 12 cycle PCR used barcoded and J-beta primers. MiXCR was run by TCRdb on the 5' RACE reads, yielding one entry per CDR3 protein. The sample consists of roughly 1,500,000 distinct CDR3 sequences, roughly 30% of them appearing once. This clonotype was counted only a few times. The sample taken for sequencing was blood. The clonotype was recovered from a woman between 25 and 40 years old in good health. This chain joins TRBV4-2 and TRBJ2-3; 16 nucleotides line up with TRBD2. CDR3 residues: CASSQLGLAGGSSTDTQYF. CDR3 nucleotides: TGTGCCAGCAGCCAACTGGGACTAGCGGGGGGGTCTAGCACAGATACGCAGTATTTT.